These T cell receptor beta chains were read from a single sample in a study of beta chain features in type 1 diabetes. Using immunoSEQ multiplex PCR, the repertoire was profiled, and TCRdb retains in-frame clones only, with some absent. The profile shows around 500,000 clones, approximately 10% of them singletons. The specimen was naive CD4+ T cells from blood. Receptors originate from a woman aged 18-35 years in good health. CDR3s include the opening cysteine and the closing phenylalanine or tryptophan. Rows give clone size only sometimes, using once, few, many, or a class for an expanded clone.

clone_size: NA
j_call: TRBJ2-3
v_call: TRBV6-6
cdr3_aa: CASGRGTDTQYF

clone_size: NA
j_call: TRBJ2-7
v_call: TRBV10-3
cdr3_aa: CAIRGRDGGNHEQYF

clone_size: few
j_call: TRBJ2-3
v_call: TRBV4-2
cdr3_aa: CASSKSRGTSTDTQYF

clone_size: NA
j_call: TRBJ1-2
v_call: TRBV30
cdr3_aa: CAQGTAISYGYTF

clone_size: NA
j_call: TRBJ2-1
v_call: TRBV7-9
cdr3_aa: CASSQLAGGPHEQFF

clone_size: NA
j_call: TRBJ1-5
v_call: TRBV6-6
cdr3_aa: CASYRDRTRPQHF

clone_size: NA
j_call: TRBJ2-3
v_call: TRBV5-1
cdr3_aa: CASSGGTGGTDTQYF

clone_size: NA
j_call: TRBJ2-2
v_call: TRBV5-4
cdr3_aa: CACTRGSGTGELFF

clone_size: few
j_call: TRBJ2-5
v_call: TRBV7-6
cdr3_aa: CASSFSRGRETQYF

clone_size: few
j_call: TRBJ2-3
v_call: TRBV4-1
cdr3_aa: CASSQDERGLSTDTQYF

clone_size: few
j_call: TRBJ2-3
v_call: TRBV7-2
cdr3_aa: CASSPLRGLDTQYF

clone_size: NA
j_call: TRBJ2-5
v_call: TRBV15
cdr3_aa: CATSRPDRGKQETQYF

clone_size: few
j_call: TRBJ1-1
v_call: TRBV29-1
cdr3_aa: CSVGRGQFLTEAFF

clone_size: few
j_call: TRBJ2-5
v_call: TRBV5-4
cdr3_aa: CATATGSGETQYF

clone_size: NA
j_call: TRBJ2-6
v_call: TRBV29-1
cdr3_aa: CSVAVSGANVLTF

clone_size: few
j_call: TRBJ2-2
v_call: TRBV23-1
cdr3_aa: CASSGGVGELFF

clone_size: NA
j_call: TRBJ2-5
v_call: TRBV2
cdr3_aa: CASSEYQETQYF